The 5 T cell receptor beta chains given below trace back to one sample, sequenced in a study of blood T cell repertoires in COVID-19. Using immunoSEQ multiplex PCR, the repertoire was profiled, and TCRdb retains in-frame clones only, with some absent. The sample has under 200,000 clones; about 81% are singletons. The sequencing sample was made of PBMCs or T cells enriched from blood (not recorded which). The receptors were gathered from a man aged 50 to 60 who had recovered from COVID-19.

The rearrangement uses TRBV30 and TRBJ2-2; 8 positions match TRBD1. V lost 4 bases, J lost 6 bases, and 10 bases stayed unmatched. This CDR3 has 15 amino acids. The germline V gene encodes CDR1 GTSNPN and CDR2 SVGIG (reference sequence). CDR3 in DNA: TGTGCCTGGACTACTATGACAGGGGTTCCCGGGGAGCTGTTTTTT. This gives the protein CAWTTMTGVPGELFF.

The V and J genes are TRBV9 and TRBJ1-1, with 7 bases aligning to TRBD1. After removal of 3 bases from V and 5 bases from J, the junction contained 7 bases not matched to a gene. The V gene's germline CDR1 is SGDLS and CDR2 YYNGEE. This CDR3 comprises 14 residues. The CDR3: CASSATTGNTEAFF. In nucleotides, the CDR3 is TGTGCCAGCAGCGCGACGACAGGGAATACTGAAGCTTTCTTT.

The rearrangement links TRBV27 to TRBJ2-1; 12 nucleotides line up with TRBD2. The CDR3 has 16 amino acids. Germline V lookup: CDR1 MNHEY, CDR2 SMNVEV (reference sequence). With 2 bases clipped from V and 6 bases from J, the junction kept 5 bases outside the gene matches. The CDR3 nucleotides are TGTGCCAGCAGTTTAGGGTCGGGACTAGCGGGCAATGAGCAGTTCTTC. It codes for CASSLGSGLAGNEQFF.

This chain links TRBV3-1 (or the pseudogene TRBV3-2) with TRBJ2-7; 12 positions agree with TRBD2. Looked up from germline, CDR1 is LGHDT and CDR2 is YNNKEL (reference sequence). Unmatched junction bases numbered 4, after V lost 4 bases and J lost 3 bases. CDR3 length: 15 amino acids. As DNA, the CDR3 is TGTGCCAGCAGCCCCTGGACTAGCGGGGTCTACGAGCAGTACTTC. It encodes CASSPWTSGVYEQYF.

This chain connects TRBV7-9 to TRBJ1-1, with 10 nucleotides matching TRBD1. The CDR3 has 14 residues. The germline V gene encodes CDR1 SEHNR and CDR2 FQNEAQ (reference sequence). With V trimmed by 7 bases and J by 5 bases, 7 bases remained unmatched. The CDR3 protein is CASTGQGRGTEAFF. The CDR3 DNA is TGTGCCAGCACGGGACAGGGGAGGGGAACTGAAGCTTTCTTT.